Below, 17 T cell receptor beta chains from the same sample are listed, as sequenced in a study of Graves' ophthalmopathy and Graves' hyperthyroidism. Amplified material comprised TCR beta CDR3 regions derived from RNA transcripts. Second-round multiplex PCR came after a first-round RT-PCR that employed HTBI primers. TCRdb called the multiplex PCR reads again in MiXCR, with one record for every CDR3 protein. Here the sample spans approximately 540,000 distinct CDR3 sequences, approximately 37% being singletons. Sequencing used peripheral blood or thyroid tissue (not recorded which). The receptors originated from an adult man with Graves' hyperthyroidism.

This clonotype turned up a few times. This chain uses TRBV24-1 with TRBJ2-7; 9 bases are a match to TRBD1. The DNA end is a closer match to TRBJ2-1, so the J assignment may be wrong. Germline V gives CDR1 KGHDR, CDR2 SFDVKD. This CDR3 contains 16 residues. CDR3 sequence: CATSDTQGAIHNEQFF. CDR3 DNA sequence: TGTGCCACCAGTGATACACAGGGGGCGATTCACAATGAGCAGTTCTTC.

This clonotype was recorded many times. The chain has TRBV12-3 or TRBV12-4 and TRBJ1-2; 9 bases fit TRBD1. Germline trimming cut 2 bases from V and 6 bases from J; bases unmatched to any gene: 4. The CDR3 length is 14 residues. CDR3 amino acids: CASSLTGGLDGYTF. CDR3 in DNA: TGTGCCAGCAGTTTAACAGGGGGCTTGGATGGCTACACCTTC.

The chain links TRBV2 to TRBJ1-2; D is uncertain. The CDR3 loop spans 14 amino acids. Trimming cost V 7 bases and J 4 bases, with 16 bases left between them. The V gene's germline CDR1 is SNHLY and CDR2 FYNNEI. DNA of the CDR3: TGTGCCAGCACCGGGTCCTTCATTTCCTATGGCTACACCTTC. It is translated as CASTGSFISYGYTF.

The chain combines TRBV7-8 with TRBJ2-3, with 13 bases identical to TRBD2. Losses at the gene ends were 4 bases for V and 0 bases for J; bases not matched to a gene: 7. This CDR3 spans 18 amino acids. From germline, CDR1 is SGHVS and CDR2 FQNEAQ. CDR3 amino acids: CASSSGTSGASSTDTQYF. The CDR3 DNA reads as TGTGCCAGCAGCTCCGGGACTAGCGGGGCATCTAGCACAGATACGCAGTATTTT.

This clonotype was detected many times. The rearrangement links TRBV6-1 to TRBJ1-1; D remains ambiguous. This CDR3 is 13 amino acids long. V lost 6 bases to trimming and J lost 1 base, with 9 bases between them. Germline-derived CDR1 and CDR2 are MNHNS and SASEGT. CDR3 loop: CASRIDGNTEAFF. As DNA, the CDR3 is TGTGCCAGCAGGATCGACGGGAACACTGAAGCTTTCTTT.

This clonotype was counted between two and nine times. This chain links TRBV3-1 with TRBJ2-2, with no clear D. Germline lookup yields CDR1 LGHDT and CDR2 YNNKEL (reference sequence). V lost 4 bases, J lost 7 bases, and 13 bases lay in between. CDR3 length: 14 amino acids. CDR3 bases: TGTGCCAGCAGCCCTACACGGTTTCACGGGGAGCTGTTTTTT. Protein sequence: CASSPTRFHGELFF.

J is TRBJ1-4 and V is TRBV11-3; D is unresolved. CDR1 is SGHNT, CDR2 YENEEA, per germline. CDR3 length equals 13 residues. Trimming shortened V by 8 bases and J by 4 bases, and 11 bases separated the two germline ends. CDR3 DNA sequence: TGTGCCAGCCGGAAACTTCTTAATGAAAAACTGTTTTTT. This codes for CASRKLLNEKLFF.

This chain joins TRBV7-3 and TRBJ1-1, with D unclear. Germline values: CDR1 SGHTA, CDR2 FQGTGA. V shed 6 bases and J shed 0 bases, with 14 bases lying between them. The CDR3 is 15 residues long. The CDR3 DNA reads TGTGCCAGCAGACCCCGCGGGAGCCTGAACACTGAAGCTTTCTTT. This translates into CASRPRGSLNTEAFF.

This clonotype was counted at least ten times. The V call is TRBV5-5, the J call TRBJ1-2; no clear D. The CDR3 consists of 17 residues. The V gene lost 0 bases and the J gene lost 0 bases, with 15 bases spanning the gap. From germline, CDR1 is SGHKS and CDR2 YYEKEE (reference sequence). The DNA for the CDR3 is TGTGCCAGCAGCTTGGCCCTACAGCTAGTACCTAACTATGGCTACACCTTC. It encodes CASSLALQLVPNYGYTF.

This clonotype has ten or more counts. The chain has TRBV19 and TRBJ2-7, with TRBD2 matching over 11 bases. J was trimmed by 5 bases and V by 6 bases; bases with no gene match: 6. Germline V lookup: CDR1 LNHDA, CDR2 SQIVND (reference sequence). CDR3 length: 14 residues. For the CDR3, the DNA is TGTGCCAGTAGACTAGCGGGAGTAGACAACGAGCAGTACTTC. This translates into CASRLAGVDNEQYF.

V and J are TRBV5-1 and TRBJ2-5; D unclear. This CDR3 region has 12 residues. The germline V and J ends were trimmed by 1 base and 5 bases, with 6 bases remaining between them. CDR1 and CDR2 from the germline V gene are SGHRS and YFSETQ. The DNA for the CDR3 is TGCGCCAGCAGCTTGTTTAGTGAGACCCAGTACTTC. Encoded protein: CASSLFSETQYF.

This clonotype turned up a few times. The chain has TRBV28 and TRBJ2-7, with D maybe TRBD2 (6 bases). Deletions cut 2 bases from V and 0 bases from J, with 11 bases between. Germline loops: CDR1 MDHEN, CDR2 SYDVKM. The CDR3 spans 15 residues. CDR3 DNA sequence: TGTGCCAGCAGTTTACCACTAGCTAGCTCCTACGAGCAGTACTTC. Amino acid sequence: CASSLPLASSYEQYF. The entire variable domain, with the rest obtained from reference TRBV28 and TRBJ2-7, is as follows: DVKVTQSSRYLVKRTGEKVFLECVQDMDHENMFWYRQDPGLGLRLIYFSYDVKMKEKGDIPEGYSVSREKKERFSLILESASTNQTSMYLCASSLPLASSYEQYFGPGTRLTVT.

The CDR3 region is CSASGQGASETQYF. The CDR3, as DNA: TGCAGTGCCTCGGGACAGGGGGCTAGCGAGACCCAGTACTTC. The gene calls are TRBV20-1 and TRBJ2-5, with 12 bases fitting TRBD1. V trimming: 6 bases; J trimming: 5 bases; junction bases outside the gene matches: 7. This CDR3 is 14 amino acids long. Germline CDR1 and CDR2: DFQATT and SNEGSKA (reference sequence).

In this sample, this clonotype turned up a few times. Here the CDR3 omits its conserved ending phenylalanine or tryptophan, so a read error is the likely source. Because the CDR3's place on the DNA is in doubt, the DNA is left out and the CDR3 is given as listed by TCRdb. V and J are TRBV2 and TRBJ2-7; TRBD1 is the table's D call, not checked against the DNA. The CDR3 extends over 8 residues, inclusive of both ends. The germline gives CDR1 SNHLY, CDR2 FYNNEI. The CDR3 loop reads CASSPTGT.

Only a few counts were recorded for this clonotype. The chain employs TRBV24-1 and TRBJ2-3; D may be TRBD1 (6 bases). The ends were cut back, 4 bases at V and 3 bases at J, with 13 bases in the middle. Looked up from germline, CDR1 is KGHDR and CDR2 is SFDVKD. CDR3 length equals 15 residues. In DNA, the CDR3 is TGTGCCACCAGTGACCCCACTAGGGGGACAGATACGCAGTATTTT. The encoded protein is CATSDPTRGTDTQYF.

There are many counts of this clonotype. The chain couples TRBV20-1 to TRBJ1-5; D is uncertain. Germline V gives CDR1 DFQATT, CDR2 SNEGSKA (reference sequence). The V end was cut by 0 bases, the J end by 4 bases, with 10 bases between. This CDR3 is 14 amino acids long. The CDR3 nucleotides are TGCAGTGCTAGAGAAAATCCCGTTAATCAGCCCCAGCATTTT. Protein sequence: CSARENPVNQPQHF.

A few counts support this clonotype. The chain uses TRBV6-5 and TRBJ2-2, with D uncertain. The length of the CDR3 is 12 residues. Germline-derived CDR1 and CDR2 are MNHEY and SVGAGI. V was pared by 5 bases and J by 3 bases, with 4 bases between. Written as DNA, the CDR3 is TGTGCCAGCAGTACCCACACCGGGGAGCTGTTTTTT. This codes for CASSTHTGELFF.